This record covers a single T cell receptor (beta chain). The data originate from a study of T cells in Graves' hyperthyroidism and ophthalmopathy. Amplification of TCR beta CDR3 regions was performed using RNA transcripts as template. When the TCR CDR3 underwent first-round RT-PCR, the HTBI primer set was used. MiXCR, applied by TCRdb to the multiplex PCR reads, yields one record per CDR3 protein. This sample yields about 330,000 distinct CDR3 sequences, of which about 13% are seen a single time; almost 35% belongs to the top ten. The clonotype comes from a woman aged 40 to 50 with Graves' ophthalmopathy. Sequences were obtained from blood.

The CDR3 DNA reads as TGTGCCAGCTCACCCCAGGGGGCTGGCGCAGATACGCAGTATTTT. Its translation is CASSPQGAGADTQYF. V usage is TRBV18 and J usage is TRBJ2-3; 8 bases fit TRBD1. The CDR3 has 15 residues. The V gene end was trimmed by 3 bases and the J gene end by 4 bases; junction bases not matched to a gene: 6. CDR1 KGHSH and CDR2 LQKENI come from the germline V gene. Full variable domain (outside the CDR3, taken from reference TRBV18 and TRBJ2-3): NAGVMQNPRHLVRRRGQEARLRCSPMKGHSHVYWYRQLPEEGLKFMVYLQKENIIDESGMPKERFSAEFPKEGPSILRIQQVVRGDSAAYFCASSPQGAGADTQYFGPGTRLTVL.